This T cell receptor beta chain was obtained from a study of human T cells and chemical hapten exposure. Using its own MiXCR run on the RACE reads, TCRdb lists one record per CDR3 protein. The profile shows around 130,000 distinct CDR3 sequences, roughly 9% of them singletons. Only a few counts were recorded for this clonotype. Time point indicated: healthy volunteer bleed at 2 weeks. Unseparated into fractions, whole blood served as the source from which total RNA was extracted. Germline values: CDR1 MNHEY, CDR2 SMNVEV (reference sequence). Between the trimmed V and J ends, which lost 4 bases and 5 bases, there was a span of 15 bases. This CDR3 has 15 residues.

Sequenced: whole blood. The source is a male donor in good health. Some clones in this sample may be carry-over from other donors' samples. The chain couples TRBV27 to TRBJ1-5; D remains unclear. The CDR3 nucleotides are TGTGCCAGCAGTTATTCCCAGGATCAATATCAGCCCCAGCATTTT. It yields the protein CASSYSQDQYQPQHF.